This T cell receptor beta chain is from a study of blood T cells in healthy people across ages. Overall study context: Per two T cells, template switching captured roughly one barcoded beta molecule. Study-wide results and limits: Diversity was higher, and naive CD4+ cells more numerous, in long-lived donors than in aged donors. Diversity of TCR beta per million T cells declined in a roughly linear way with age. Naive T cell percentage by flow cytometry tracked strongly with beta diversity.

This clonotype has more than one count but fewer than ten. Its antigen remains unknown. Through a sample-barcoded 5' primer and a J-beta primer mix, a second PCR was run for roughly 7 to 11 cycles. TCRdb analysed the 5' RACE reads with MiXCR anew, one entry per CDR3 protein. The sample shows over 1,500,000 distinct CDR3 sequences, 35% to 50% of them seen only once. CDR1 SGHTA and CDR2 FQGNSA come from the germline V gene. V gave up 5 bases and J gave up 7 bases, with 17 bases separating them. This CDR3 has 14 residues. The clonotype originates from a human donor in good health. Sequenced: blood. The genes are TRBV7-2 and TRBJ2-5; weak D call: TRBD2 (6 bases). The CDR3, as DNA: TGTGCCAGCAGCGCCTTAGGGCAGGGAGGGACCCAGTACTTC. Translated, it gives CASSALGQGGTQYF.